The 25 T cell receptor beta chains below come from one sample, sequenced in a study of control samples from healthy donors and cancer patients. Method: immunoSEQ multiplex PCR; TCRdb's copy keeps in-frame clones and lacks some. The sample lists roughly 450,000 clones, about nine tenths occurring once. The material sequenced was PBMCs. The receptors were sampled from a man between 35 and 55 years old with head and neck cancer.

The CDR3: CASSAAGVNTEAFF. The DNA for the CDR3 is TGTGCCAGCAGCGCCGCGGGGGTGAACACTGAAGCTTTCTTT. This chain joins TRBV9 and TRBJ1-1, with D possibly being TRBD1 (5 bases). CDR1 is SGDLS and CDR2 is YYNGEE in the germline V gene. The CDR3 runs 14 residues. V was trimmed by 3 bases and J by 0 bases, leaving 9 bases between them.

The chain is built from TRBV6-5 and TRBJ2-7; D perhaps matches TRBD1 (6 bases). From germline, CDR1 is MNHEY and CDR2 SVGAGI. The CDR3 is 15 residues long. V was clipped by 6 bases and J by 4 bases, with 19 bases between them. The CDR3: CASRPTGSALYEQYF. The CDR3 DNA reads TGTGCCAGCAGGCCAACAGGGTCCGCCCTATACGAGCAGTACTTC.

This chain links TRBV19 with TRBJ2-5, with 11 nucleotides matching TRBD1. The ends lost 6 bases at V and 2 bases at J; junction bases unmatched: 17. The germline V gene has CDR1 LNHDA and CDR2 SQIVND (reference sequence). The CDR3 totals 19 residues. The CDR3 spells CASSKIRTGGGTGQETQYF. CDR3 DNA sequence: TGTGCCAGTAGCAAAATAAGGACAGGGGGCGGAACTGGGCAAGAGACCCAGTACTTC.

This clone has a handful of counts. The V gene is TRBV30, the J gene TRBJ2-7; TRBD1 matches at 10 bases. CDR3 length: 16 residues. CDR1 is GTSNPN, CDR2 SVGIG, per germline (reference sequence). Unmatched junction bases numbered 9, after V lost 2 bases and J lost 2 bases. The DNA of the CDR3 is TGTGCCTGGAGTCCCGGGCTGGGGACAGGGGCCTACGAGCAGTACTTC. Its protein is CAWSPGLGTGAYEQYF. The full variable domain, rest sourced from reference TRBV30 and TRBJ2-7, is SQTIHQWPATLVQPVGSPLSLECTVEGTSNPNLYWYRQAAGRGLQLLFYSVGIGQISSEVPQNLSASRPQDRQFILSSKKLLLSDSGFYLCAWSPGLGTGAYEQYFGPGTRLTVT.

The genes are TRBV5-1 and TRBJ2-1; 7 bases match TRBD1. The junction had 6 bases not matched to a gene; V was cut back by 4 bases and J by 2 bases. This CDR3 is 15 amino acids long. Germline lookup yields CDR1 SGHRS and CDR2 YFSETQ. The CDR3 here is CASSPEGAPYNEQFF. CDR3 DNA: TGCGCCAGCAGCCCTGAGGGGGCCCCCTACAATGAGCAGTTCTTC.

The chain combines TRBV6-5 with TRBJ1-2, with TRBD1 matching 10 bases. CDR1 is MNHEY, CDR2 SVGAGI, per germline. Trimming cost V 5 bases and J 7 bases; bases outside gene matches: 7. The CDR3 covers 14 residues. For the CDR3, the DNA is TGTGCCAGCAGTCCCGCCGGGACAGGGGTTGGCTACACCTTC. Protein product: CASSPAGTGVGYTF.

The chain is built from TRBV15 and TRBJ2-2, with 8 nucleotides matching TRBD2. Germline loops: CDR1 LNHNV, CDR2 YYDKDF (reference sequence). V lost 1 base, J lost 1 base, and 8 bases stayed unmatched. This CDR3 is built from 18 residues. The CDR3 spells CATSRVRSGMGNTGELFF. In DNA, the CDR3 is TGTGCCACCAGCAGAGTCCGTAGCGGGATGGGGAACACCGGGGAGCTGTTTTTT.

The chain couples TRBV28 to TRBJ1-2, with a tentative D call TRBD1 (5 bases). V was cut by 3 bases and J by 8 bases, with 13 bases left in between. This CDR3 contains 13 residues. Germline lookup yields CDR1 MDHEN and CDR2 SYDVKM. In DNA form, the CDR3 reads TGTGCCAGCAGTTTCGGGGGGGTGCGGGGCTACACCTTC. Protein: CASSFGGVRGYTF.

This rearrangement joins TRBV15 to TRBJ2-1, with TRBD2 matching over 9 bases. CDR1 is LNHNV, CDR2 YYDKDF, per germline (reference sequence). The ends lost 4 bases at V and 5 bases at J; junction bases unmatched: 3. The CDR3 covers 14 residues. Here the CDR3 reads CATSKGLANNEQFF. CDR3 in DNA: TGTGCCACCAGCAAGGGACTAGCAAACAATGAGCAGTTCTTC. Combining the CDR3 with reference TRBV15 and TRBJ2-1 gives the whole variable domain DAMVIQNPRYQVTQFGKPVTLSCSQTLNHNVMYWYQQKSSQAPKLLFHYYDKDFNNEADTPDNFQSRRPNTSFCFLDIRSPGLGDTAMYLCATSKGLANNEQFFGPGTRLTVL.

The chain recombines TRBV28 with TRBJ2-5; 12 nucleotides align to TRBD1. Germline lookup yields CDR1 MDHEN and CDR2 SYDVKM. Unmatched junction bases numbered 18, after V lost 6 bases and J lost 4 bases. This CDR3 region has 19 residues. CDR3 protein: CASSWNRDRGLLIGETQYF. The CDR3 nucleotides are TGTGCCAGCAGCTGGAACCGGGACAGGGGGCTGTTGATAGGAGAGACCCAGTACTTC.

The chain combines TRBV5-1 with TRBJ1-2; no firm D call. This CDR3 has 15 residues. Germline CDR1 is SGHRS and CDR2 is YFSETQ. The ends were cut back, 4 bases at V and 4 bases at J, with 17 bases in the middle. The CDR3 sequence: CASSDAGGSSYGYTF. The CDR3 coding sequence is TGCGCCAGCAGCGATGCGGGAGGTAGTAGCTATGGCTACACCTTC.

The J gene is TRBJ2-2, the V gene TRBV9, with no clear D. The CDR3 contains 14 residues. Germline loops: CDR1 SGDLS, CDR2 YYNGEE. Trimming left V 3 bases short and J 1 base short, with 7 bases between. As DNA, the CDR3 is TGTGCCAGCAGCGGCGGACGGAACACCGGGGAGCTGTTTTTT. Translating it yields CASSGGRNTGELFF.

Only one count was recorded for this clone. The chain recombines TRBV6-2 or TRBV6-3 with TRBJ2-5; 11 nucleotides line up with TRBD2. V lost 6 bases and J lost 7; bases outside the gene matches: 10. The CDR3 has 15 amino acids. Germline CDR1 and CDR2: MNHEY and SVGEGT. The chain's CDR3 is CASSITGTSGGTQYF. The CDR3 bases are TGTGCCAGCAGCATCACCGGGACTAGCGGAGGGACCCAGTACTTC.

The rearrangement joins TRBV9 to TRBJ2-7, with 9 bases aligning to TRBD1. The junction had 5 bases not matched to a gene; V was cut back by 1 base and J by 3 bases. CDR1 and CDR2 from the germline V gene are SGDLS and YYNGEE. The CDR3 is 15 amino acids. This CDR3 reads CASSVILGQGYEQYF. Here the CDR3 DNA reads TGTGCCAGCAGCGTAATTCTGGGACAGGGCTACGAGCAGTACTTC.

The chain couples TRBV6-5 to TRBJ2-7, with D possibly called TRBD1 or TRBD2 (6 bases each). The CDR3 is 14 residues long. V dropped 2 bases and J dropped 6 bases, with 14 bases sitting between them. CDR1 and CDR2 (germline): MNHEY, SVGAGI. CDR3 loop: CASSYRPGGGEQYF. DNA for the CDR3: TGTGCCAGCAGTTACAGGCCCGGGGGCGGCGAGCAGTACTTC.

The chain is built from TRBV11-3 and TRBJ2-1, with 12 bases fitting TRBD2. Germline V gene data show CDR1 as SGHNT and CDR2 as YENEEA. The J segment lost 5 bases and the V segment lost 3 bases, leaving 11 bases of the junction unmatched. This CDR3 spans 18 amino acids. In DNA, the CDR3 is TGTGCCAGCAGCTTCCGAGAGACTAGCGGGGGCCTTCACAATGAGCAGTTCTTC. Amino acid sequence: CASSFRETSGGLHNEQFF. Combining the CDR3 with reference TRBV11-3 and TRBJ2-1 gives the whole variable domain EAGVVQSPRYKIIEKKQPVAFWCNPISGHNTLYWYLQNLGQGPELLIRYENEEAVDDSQLPKDRFSAERLKGVDSTLKIQPAELGDSAVYLCASSFRETSGGLHNEQFFGPGTRLTVL.

Worth noting for this clone: Other DNA sequences in the sample encode the same CDR3. The chain employs TRBV9 and TRBJ2-1; D is ambiguous. The CDR3 is 11 residues long. The germline V and J ends were trimmed by 1 base and 5 bases, with 1 base remaining between them. The V gene's germline CDR1 is SGDLS and CDR2 YYNGEE. The CDR3 reads CASSVNNEQFF. CDR3 bases: TGTGCCAGCAGCGTAAACAATGAGCAGTTCTTC.

The V and J genes are TRBV12-3 or TRBV12-4 and TRBJ2-7, with no clear D. Trimming removed 2 bases from V and 7 bases from J, with 9 bases in between. The CDR3 is 12 residues long. The CDR3: CASSLSGTEQYF. The CDR3 DNA sequence: TGTGCCAGCAGTTTATCAGGTACGGAGCAGTACTTC.

V usage is TRBV2 and J usage is TRBJ2-3, with 8 bases aligning to TRBD1. The V segment lost 0 bases and the J segment 0 bases; nucleotides outside the gene matches: 2. Per the germline V gene, CDR1 is SNHLY and CDR2 is FYNNEI. The CDR3 is 16 residues long. DNA for the CDR3: TGTGCCAGCAGTGAAGCCGGACAGGGTAGCACAGATACGCAGTATTTT. It yields the protein CASSEAGQGSTDTQYF.

This clone was recorded once. The chain is built from TRBV4-1 and TRBJ2-5, with a possible D match to TRBD2 (6 bases). The CDR3 runs to 15 residues. The germline V and J ends were trimmed by 4 bases and 5 bases, with 17 bases remaining between them. Per the germline V gene, CDR1 is MGHRA and CDR2 is YSYEKL. The CDR3 is CASSPWVGSGETQYF. The CDR3 DNA sequence: TGCGCCAGCAGCCCCTGGGTGGGGAGCGGGGAGACCCAGTACTTC.

This chain joins TRBV18 and TRBJ1-2, with D perhaps matching TRBD1 (5 bases). V was trimmed by 3 bases and J by 5 bases, leaving 7 bases between them. CDR1 and CDR2 from the germline V gene are KGHSH and LQKENI. This CDR3 has 12 residues. The CDR3 DNA is TGTGCCAGCTCACCGGACAAGTATGGCTACACCTTC. Its protein product is CASSPDKYGYTF. Using reference TRBV18 and TRBJ1-2 for the parts outside the CDR3, the full variable domain is NAGVMQNPRHLVRRRGQEARLRCSPMKGHSHVYWYRQLPEEGLKFMVYLQKENIIDESGMPKERFSAEFPKEGPSILRIQQVVRGDSAAYFCASSPDKYGYTFGSGTRLTVV.

The gene calls are TRBV3-1 (or the pseudogene TRBV3-2) and TRBJ2-6; tentatively, D is TRBD1 (6 bases). Germline CDR1 is LGHDT and CDR2 is YNNKEL (reference sequence). V was pared by 4 bases and J by 0 bases, with 16 bases between. This CDR3 is 18 amino acids long. The CDR3 here is CASSRDRTANSGANVLTF. In DNA, the CDR3 is TGTGCCAGCAGCCGCGACAGGACTGCGAACTCTGGGGCCAACGTCCTGACTTTC.

J is TRBJ1-5 and V is TRBV2; D is unclear. Trimming left V 3 bases short and J 5 bases short, with 8 bases between. Germline CDR1 reads SNHLY; CDR2 reads FYNNEI. The CDR3 runs to 13 residues. The DNA of the CDR3 is TGTGCCAGCAGTGATGACACCTATCAGCCCCAGCATTTT. Its protein is CASSDDTYQPQHF.

This clone was counted between two and nine times. This CDR3 is CASSEGQYNSPLHF. The DNA for the CDR3 is TGTGCCAGCAGCGAGGGACAGTATAATTCACCCCTCCACTTT. This rearrangement joins TRBV7-9 to TRBJ1-6, with TRBD1 matching over 7 bases. Germline V CDR1 and CDR2: SEHNR, FQNEAQ (reference sequence). The CDR3 consists of 14 residues. With 5 bases clipped from V and 4 bases from J, the junction kept 2 bases outside the gene matches.

The chain is built from TRBV9 and TRBJ2-1; no clear D. With 6 bases removed from V and 0 bases from J, the gap between germline ends came to 19 bases. This CDR3 spans 17 amino acids. CDR1 is SGDLS, CDR2 YYNGEE, per germline. DNA of the CDR3: TGTGCCAGCATCAGGCTCTGGACCCAGAGCTCCTACAATGAGCAGTTCTTC. This sequence encodes CASIRLWTQSSYNEQFF.